The 16 T cell receptor beta chains in this list originate from one sample, sequenced in a study of early T cells in non-severe SARS-CoV-2 infection. TCRdb re-derived calls from the 5' RACE reads in MiXCR, one entry per CDR3 protein. The sample lists tens of thousands of distinct CDR3 sequences, about 11% seen once, with around 12% in the top ten. This specimen consisted of whole blood, obtained at baseline. The receptors originated from an adult who was a healthcare worker with PCR-confirmed SARS-CoV-2 infection or an uninfected control (not recorded which).

There are a few counts of this clonotype. The chain recombines TRBV7-9 with TRBJ2-1, with TRBD1 as a possible D gene (5 bases). The V end lost 1 base, the J end lost 5 bases, and 15 bases lay between the germline ends. The length of the CDR3 is 16 residues. CDR1 is SEHNR and CDR2 is FQNEAQ in the germline V gene (reference sequence). The CDR3: CASSLVSGWTNNEQFF. The CDR3 DNA reads as TGTGCCAGCAGCTTAGTTTCAGGGTGGACCAACAATGAGCAGTTCTTC. The full variable domain, in which reference TRBV7-9 and TRBJ2-1 provide the parts outside the CDR3, is DTGVSQNPRHKITKRGQNVTFRCDPISEHNRLYWYRQTLGQGPEFLTYFQNEAQLEKSRLLSDRFSAERPKGSFSTLEIQRTEQGDSAMYLCASSLVSGWTNNEQFFGPGTRLTVL.

The chain joins TRBV12-3 or TRBV12-4 to TRBJ2-5; D is perhaps TRBD1 (5 bases). This CDR3 has 13 residues. The V end lost 6 bases, the J end lost 5 bases, and 13 bases lay between the germline ends. CDR3 coding DNA: TGTGCCAGCAGCCGACAGCTCGAGGAGACCCAGTACTTC. Protein: CASSRQLEETQYF.

The sample holds a few counts of this clonotype. The chain employs TRBV29-1 and TRBJ2-1; TRBD2 matches 7 bases. The germline V gene encodes CDR1 SQVTM and CDR2 ANQGSEA. The CDR3 sequence is 14 residues long. V gave up 6 bases and J gave up 7 bases; unmatched junction bases: 12. The CDR3 loop reads CSVPRAGPGNEQFF. CDR3 nucleotide sequence: TGCAGCGTCCCTCGAGCGGGGCCGGGGAATGAGCAGTTCTTC.

This clonotype was counted a few times. The chain couples TRBV27 to TRBJ2-5; maybe TRBD1 (5 bases). Germline V lookup: CDR1 MNHEY, CDR2 SMNVEV (reference sequence). The V gene lost 10 bases and the J gene lost 5 bases, with 17 bases spanning the gap. There are 13 residues in the CDR3. CDR3 protein: CATRQRGSETQYF. Written as DNA, the CDR3 is TGTGCCACTCGCCAAAGGGGTTCTGAGACCCAGTACTTC.

In this sample, this clonotype turned up many times. The chain uses TRBV29-1 and TRBJ2-1; TRBD2 agrees at 8 bases. This CDR3 has 14 residues. V was pared by 1 base and J by 4 bases, with 3 bases of the junction left unmatched. Germline V gene data show CDR1 as SQVTM and CDR2 as ANQGSEA. The chain's CDR3 is CSVEAGGPYNEQFF. The CDR3 nucleotides read TGCAGCGTTGAAGCGGGGGGGCCTTACAATGAGCAGTTCTTC.

The chain uses TRBV5-4 and TRBJ2-7; D assignment may be TRBD1 or TRBD2 (5 bases each). Germline CDR1 SGHNT, CDR2 YYREEE (reference sequence). Between the trimmed V and J ends, which lost 4 bases and 7 bases, there was a span of 15 bases. There are 13 residues in the CDR3. The CDR3 DNA sequence: TGTGCCAGCAGCCGAGGGGACCTGGGGGAGCAGTACTTC. Protein product: CASSRGDLGEQYF.

This clonotype was detected ten times or more. The chain couples TRBV5-1 to TRBJ1-6; D might be TRBD1 (5 bases). The CDR3 sequence is 14 residues long. Germline assignment: CDR1 SGHRS and CDR2 YFSETQ. V was clipped by 0 bases and J by 10 bases, with 11 bases between them. The CDR3 spells CASSLAGRGSPLHF. CDR3 in DNA: TGCGCCAGCAGCTTGGCAGGGAGAGGATCACCCCTCCACTTT.

The CDR3 is CASRLTEAFF. For the CDR3, the DNA is TGTGCCAGCAGACTCACTGAAGCTTTCTTT. The chain combines TRBV2 with TRBJ1-1; D call uncertain. This CDR3 is built from 10 residues. Looked up from germline, CDR1 is SNHLY and CDR2 is FYNNEI. Trimming took 6 bases from V and 4 from J, leaving 3 bases between them.

This clonotype was counted between two and nine times. V usage is TRBV12-3 or TRBV12-4 and J usage is TRBJ1-1; TRBD1 aligns across 10 bases. CDR3 length: 14 residues. Trimming at V came to 8 bases and at J to 5 bases, leaving 8 bases not matched to a gene. The CDR3: CASGRDRGQTEAFF. As DNA, the CDR3 is TGTGCCAGCGGTCGAGACAGGGGGCAGACTGAAGCTTTCTTT.

The sample holds many counts of this clonotype. The chain combines TRBV28 with TRBJ1-1, with TRBD1 matching 7 bases. This CDR3 comprises 13 residues. Trimming at V came to 4 bases and at J to 1 base, leaving 0 bases not matched to a gene. From germline, CDR1 is MDHEN and CDR2 SYDVKM. In nucleotides, the CDR3 is TGTGCCAGCAGTTACAGGGGGAACACTGAAGCTTTCTTT. Translation gives CASSYRGNTEAFF.

This chain links TRBV29-1 with TRBJ2-3; no clear D gene. Germline V lookup: CDR1 SQVTM, CDR2 ANQGSEA. Trimming pared 4 bases from V and 2 bases from J, leaving 13 bases between. The CDR3 extends over 14 amino acids. The CDR3 here is CSVGVPPTTDTQYF. The DNA of the CDR3 is TGCAGCGTTGGGGTCCCCCCGACCACAGATACGCAGTATTTT.

The gene calls are TRBV25-1 and TRBJ1-2; a weak D match, TRBD1 (5 bases). The germline V and J ends were trimmed by 4 bases and 0 bases, with 15 bases remaining between them. In germline, CDR1 is MGHDK, CDR2 SYGVNS. The CDR3 spans 16 residues. The DNA of the CDR3 is TGTGCCAGCAGTGGGGGGGACGCCTTACCTAACTATGGCTACACCTTC. It is translated as CASSGGDALPNYGYTF.

The gene calls are TRBV6-5 and TRBJ1-6, with a possible D match to TRBD1 (6 bases). This CDR3 has 15 residues. Trimming took 6 bases from V and 8 from J, leaving 17 bases between them. Germline V gene data show CDR1 as MNHEY and CDR2 as SVGAGI. The CDR3, as DNA: TGTGCCAGCAGACCCGCTACAGGGCGCGATTCACCCCTCCACTTT. This gives the protein CASRPATGRDSPLHF.

This clonotype was picked up many times. The chain has TRBV9 and TRBJ2-5; 8 bases match TRBD2. V gave up 3 bases and J gave up 5 bases; unmatched junction bases: 9. The CDR3 contains 15 residues. Germline CDR1 SGDLS, CDR2 YYNGEE. The CDR3, as DNA: TGTGCCAGCAGCGCGTCCACTAGCGGCCCGGAGACCCAGTACTTC. Its translation is CASSASTSGPETQYF. Supplemented by reference TRBV9 and TRBJ2-5, the full variable domain reads DSGVTQTPKHLITATGQRVTLRCSPRSGDLSVYWYQQSLDQGLQFLIQYYNGEERAKGNILERFSAQQFPDLHSELNLSSLELGDSALYFCASSASTSGPETQYFGPGTRLLVL.

This clonotype has only a few counts. The V call is TRBV20-1, the J call TRBJ2-3; unclear D gene. CDR3 length equals 14 residues. Germline CDR1 and CDR2: DFQATT and SNEGSKA (reference sequence). Trimming stripped 3 bases from V and 0 bases from J, with 10 bases between. In nucleotides, the CDR3 is TGCAGTGCTAGGGACGCGGCTAGCACAGATACGCAGTATTTT. This sequence encodes CSARDAASTDTQYF.

The table lists this clonotype with a few counts. The rearrangement links TRBV7-9 to TRBJ1-1; D is ambiguous. From germline, CDR1 is SEHNR and CDR2 FQNEAQ (reference sequence). The length of the CDR3 is 11 residues. Trimming left V 4 bases short and J 8 bases short, with 8 bases between. The CDR3 is CASSSVGEAFF. The CDR3 DNA reads as TGTGCCAGCAGCTCGGTAGGAGAAGCTTTCTTT.